A single sample gave rise to the 2 T cell receptor beta chains below, sequenced in a study of beta chain features in type 1 diabetes. Broader study findings: Across all four CD4+ subsets, people with type 1 diabetes showed modestly shorter TCRB CDR3s.

Their cognate antigens are unknown. Expressed TCRB transcripts were sequenced because the isolated RNA had all been reverse transcribed beforehand. The repertoire was sequenced with immunoSEQ multiplex PCR; TCRdb's copy has only in-frame clones and lacks some. The sample holds under 250,000 clones; about 14% are singletons and the top ten take around 0.019%. Sequencing was performed on naive CD4+ T cells from blood. Receptor source: a man aged 25-40 years with type 1 diabetes.

In its sample, this clone was seen a few times. The V call is TRBV9, the J call TRBJ2-1, with D maybe TRBD2 (5 bases). Germline values: CDR1 SGDLS, CDR2 YYNGEE. V dropped 3 bases and J dropped 4 bases, with 11 bases sitting between them. This CDR3 comprises 14 residues. CDR3 sequence reads: CASSGGLSYNEQFF. CDR3 coding DNA: TGTGCCAGCAGCGGAGGACTTTCTTACAATGAGCAGTTCTTC.

In this sample, this clone turned up a few times. CDR3: CASNGGGPNTGELFF. Here the CDR3 DNA reads TGTGCCAGCAACGGGGGAGGGCCGAACACCGGGGAGCTGTTTTTT. The V and J genes are TRBV25-1 and TRBJ2-2; 7 bases are shared with TRBD2. Germline V gene lookup returns CDR1 MGHDK and CDR2 SYGVNS. Trimming at V came to 7 bases and at J to 0 bases, leaving 5 bases not matched to a gene. This CDR3 is 15 amino acids long.